The T cell receptor (beta chain) under discussion was sequenced for a study of shared clonotypes between healthy human individuals (dated by TCRdb to 2020 to 2021). With regard to the full study: A couple of women and a few men aged 18 to 49 years were included in the cohort. To estimate repertoire size and how much clonotypes are shared between individuals, the study performed deep sequencing of blood TCR repertoires from about 5 healthy adults. Per donor, leukapheresis produced somewhere between about 0.94 and 9.5 billion PBMCs. Libraries were prepared and TCR repertoires were sequenced by different laboratories using diverse techniques, in order to increase sequencing depth and limit assay-specific biases. For each donor, CD4 naive and CD4 memory were each run on three plates, CD8 naive on two plates, and CD8 memory on one plate.

With regard to this clone: It lacks a known antigen. Per-nucleotide qualities are absent, and no much larger clonotype sits a single base away.

The germline V gene (reference sequence) provides CDR1 MNHEY and CDR2 SMNVEV. At the junction V is shortened by 5 bases and J by 6 bases, with 19 bases in between. The CDR3 goes from the cysteine to the phenylalanine over 15 residues. Just CDR3 DNA is preserved here, 45 bases in frame from base 1. CD8 naive samples consisted of CD45RO-negative cells that were positively selected for CCR7, yielding a CD45RA+CCR7+ population without TemRA cells. The donors were healthy, HIV-negative adults with no recently reported acute infections or vaccinations. Only Caucasian adults living in Nashville, Tennessee, USA were represented among the donors. Blood was collected by leukapheresis, and PBMCs were isolated by Ficoll-Histopaque density gradient centrifugation and then cryopreserved in liquid nitrogen vapor phase. Analytical flow cytometry was used to check the purity and quantity of every magnetically sorted T cell population. Genomic DNA was isolated from every sorted fraction and measured by UV absorbance on a Nanodrop 2000c.

The full study reports these points: Only blood was sampled, and tissue TCR repertoires likely differ from those in blood. Sharing across a few donors was observed for approximately 5% of naive CD4, less than 4% of naive CD8, around 2.5% of memory CD4, and less than 0.45% of memory CD8 clonotypes. Based on pairwise subsampling, the degree of clonotype sharing among donors was expected to be affected by sequencing depth. Larger estimated clonotype richness was generally found for naive subsets than for memory subsets. Even with the large sequencing depth, rarefaction of the sorted-subset datasets indicated that sequencing was incomplete. The small number of donors limited the genetic and exposure-history diversity represented. Clonotypes shared by all four sorted-subset donors showed higher generation probabilities than non-shared clonotypes.

Using the deep immunoSEQ assay, TCR CDR3 regions were amplified from genomic DNA by multiplex PCR. For each cell subset, the extracted genomic DNA was distributed evenly across all wells of several immunoSEQ 96-well plates, and each plate served as one replicate. Each replicate PCR for sorted subsets received about 220 ng genomic DNA, equal to about 30,000 T cell genomes. Purified libraries were quantified with a Qubit 3.0 fluorometer, sized on a Bioanalyzer 2100, and re-quantified with the KAPA Library Quantification kit. Every immunoSEQ 96-well plate was sequenced on a dedicated single-read 150-cycle Illumina NextSeq 550 flow cell. The authors' pipeline ran thus. The immunoSEQ output contained only junctional sequences without quality scores, so filtering could not match that applied to full-length reads. To assign V/J genes and CDR3, sequences were annotated against IMGT germline references using PyIR, a Python wrapper for IgBLAST v1.9. Reads were removed for weak V/J assignments (E-value above 1e-6), missing CDR3, stop codons, out-of-frame junctions, or ambiguous translated residues. A V3J clonotype was defined by an identical inferred V gene, J gene, and CDR3 amino acid sequence. Percentage overlap between repertoires was computed as shared unique clonotypes divided by the size of the smaller repertoire. Three approaches were used to assess repertoire richness: RTK rarefaction, the Chao1 estimator, and Recon v2.1 estimates of unobserved clonotypes. OLGA was used to compute generation probabilities for all TCRbeta clonotypes that the gDNA method yielded from a few donors. What TCRdb holds here is the immuneACCESS table cut down to in-frame rearrangements. Part of the clones is not present; checked against another copy, under half of the missing clones reflect an unresolved V gene, and the others are unexplained. V and J calls and clone size are those listed in that table; D and trimming were worked out from the DNA. The sample data list roughly 2.1 million clones, and under 95% of these were observed just once. The top ten clonotypes cover 1.5% to 2% of the sample.

Sample: naive CD8+ T cells from PBMCs. According to the study, the label for this sample's cell subset or site signals: CD45RA+CCR7+. The chain couples TRBV27 to TRBJ1-1; the best D guess is TRBD1, with 6 bases matching. The receptor was derived from a man between 18 and 35 years old in good health. Some clones in this sample may be carry-over from other donors' samples. The CDR3: CASSQPGRGESEAFF. The bases are TGTGCCAGCAGTCAGCCCGGGAGGGGGGAATCTGAAGCTTTCTTT.